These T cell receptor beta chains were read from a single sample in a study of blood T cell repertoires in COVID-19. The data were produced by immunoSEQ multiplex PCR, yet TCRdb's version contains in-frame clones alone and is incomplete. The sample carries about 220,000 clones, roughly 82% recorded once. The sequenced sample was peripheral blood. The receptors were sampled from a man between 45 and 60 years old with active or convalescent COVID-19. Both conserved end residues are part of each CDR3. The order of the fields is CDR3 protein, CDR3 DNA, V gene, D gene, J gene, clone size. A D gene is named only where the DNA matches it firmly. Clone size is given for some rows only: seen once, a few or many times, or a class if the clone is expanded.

CASTNSYRNEKLFF	TGTGCCAGTACAAACAGTTACCGAAATGAAAAACTGTTTTTT	TRBV19	-	TRBJ1-4	-
CASSHPGQPTQETQYF	TGTGCCAGCAGCCATCCGGGACAGCCAACTCAAGAGACCCAGTACTTC	TRBV3-1/TRBV3-2	TRBD1	TRBJ2-5	-
CASSQATSSYNEQFF	TGCGCCAGCAGCCAAGCGACTAGCTCCTACAATGAGCAGTTCTTC	TRBV4-3	-	TRBJ2-1	few
CASIPNLGTGSYEQYF	TGTGCCAGCATTCCTAACCTCGGGACAGGTAGCTACGAGCAGTACTTC	TRBV2	TRBD1	TRBJ2-7	-
CASRSPGGETQYF	TGTGCCAGCAGGTCCCCGGGGGGAGAGACCCAGTACTTC	TRBV28	TRBD2	TRBJ2-5	-
CASSPKRGAFDTEAFF	TGTGCCAGCAGTCCCAAGCGGGGGGCATTCGACACTGAAGCTTTCTTT	TRBV28	-	TRBJ1-1	-
CASSLTGGGLGQPQHF	TGTGCCAGCAGCTTAACGGGCGGAGGCCTCGGTCAGCCCCAGCATTTT	TRBV11-2	-	TRBJ1-5	-
CASSREGLADLYEQYF	TGTGCCAGCAGCCGAGAGGGACTAGCGGATCTCTACGAGCAGTACTTC	TRBV5-4	TRBD2	TRBJ2-7	-
CASGLPGGDYNEQFF	TGTGCTAGTGGTTTGCCAGGGGGCGACTACAATGAGCAGTTCTTC	TRBV12-5	TRBD1	TRBJ2-1	few
CASSPGTSGGNEQFF	TGCGCCAGCAGCCCCGGGACTAGCGGGGGTAATGAGCAGTTCTTC	TRBV5-1	TRBD2	TRBJ2-1	-
CASSLVILDTQYF	TGTGCCAGCAGCTTAGTTATTTTGGATACGCAGTATTTT	TRBV7-2	-	TRBJ2-3	once
CASSFGTGVETQYF	TGTGCCAGTAGTTTCGGGACAGGGGTGGAGACCCAGTACTTC	TRBV19	TRBD1	TRBJ2-5	-
CASRRGQGTGELFF	TGTGCCAGCAGACGTGGACAGGGGACCGGGGAGCTGTTTTTT	TRBV3-1/TRBV3-2	TRBD1	TRBJ2-2	-
CASSMWELGPQHF	TGTGCCAGTAGTATGTGGGAGCTCGGGCCCCAGCATTTT	TRBV19	-	TRBJ1-5	-
CASSSPYSPLHF	TGTGCCAGCAGTTCTCCCTATTCACCCCTCCACTTT	TRBV28	-	TRBJ1-6	-
CAWSPGLAGYSEQYF	TGTGCCTGGAGCCCAGGGCTAGCGGGATATAGTGAGCAGTACTTC	TRBV30	TRBD2	TRBJ2-7	once
CASSYREGVNEQFF	TGTGCCAGCAGTTACCGGGAGGGAGTCAATGAGCAGTTCTTC	TRBV6-6	TRBD2	TRBJ2-1	-
CASSFGRVSYGYTF	TGTGCCAGCAGTTTCGGCAGGGTGTCCTATGGCTACACCTTC	TRBV28	-	TRBJ1-2	-
CASSDDSGGDQPQHF	TGTGCCAGCAGTGACGATTCAGGGGGCGATCAGCCCCAGCATTTT	TRBV2	TRBD1	TRBJ1-5	-
CASSSQGPIADTEAFF	TGTGCCAGCAGCTCACAGGGCCCCATAGCTGATACTGAAGCTTTCTTT	TRBV7-9	-	TRBJ1-1	-
CASSLRLAGGLYTQYF	TGTGCCAGCAGCCTCCGACTAGCGGGAGGGTTATATACGCAGTATTTT	TRBV9	TRBD2	TRBJ2-3	-
CSVDGLATDTQYF	TGCAGCGTTGACGGGTTGGCCACAGATACGCAGTATTTT	TRBV29-1	-	TRBJ2-3	-
CASSLLLVSGATDTQYF	TGTGCCAGCTCACTTCTCTTGGTTAGCGGGGCCACAGATACGCAGTATTTT	TRBV18	TRBD2	TRBJ2-3	-
CASSLHRNYGYTF	TGCGCCAGCAGCTTGCACAGGAACTATGGCTACACCTTC	TRBV5-1	-	TRBJ1-2	few
CATTRQTNQPQHF	TGTGCCACCACCCGACAGACCAATCAGCCCCAGCATTTT	TRBV24-1	-	TRBJ1-5	-
CASSLVGAGQPQHF	TGTGCCAGCAGTTTAGTGGGGGCCGGGCAGCCCCAGCATTTT	TRBV28	-	TRBJ1-5	once
CASSLWGTSGRNEQYF	TGTGCCAGCAGTTTATGGGGGACTAGCGGGAGGAACGAGCAGTACTTC	TRBV28	TRBD2	TRBJ2-7	-
CASSQGQRGTQYF	TGTGCCAGCAGCCAAGGACAGCGCGGGACCCAGTACTTC	TRBV3-1/TRBV3-2	-	TRBJ2-5	-
CAIRGTGANYGYTF	TGTGCCATCAGGGGAACAGGGGCAAACTATGGCTACACCTTC	TRBV28	TRBD1	TRBJ1-2	-
CASSPASGQGTQYF	TGTGCCAGCAGCCCCGCTAGCGGACAAGGGACCCAGTACTTC	TRBV5-5	TRBD2	TRBJ2-5	-
CAISSYGQGEYNEQFF	TGTGCCATCAGCTCTTACGGACAGGGGGAGTACAATGAGCAGTTCTTC	TRBV10-3	TRBD1	TRBJ2-1	once
CASSATGTGNYEQYF	TGTGCCAGCAGTGCAACCGGGACAGGGAACTACGAGCAGTACTTC	TRBV27	TRBD1	TRBJ2-7	-
CASSPSATRYEQYF	TGCGCCAGCAGCCCTAGCGCCACACGGTACGAGCAGTACTTC	TRBV5-1	-	TRBJ2-7	-
CASSPAGSGGYNEQFF	TGTGCCAGCAGCCCCGCGGGTAGCGGGGGATACAATGAGCAGTTCTTC	TRBV13	TRBD2	TRBJ2-1	once
CASRLTGTNYGYTF	TGTGCCAGCAGACTGACAGGGACCAACTATGGCTACACCTTC	TRBV28	TRBD1	TRBJ1-2	-
CASSFASGRASTDTQYF	TGTGCCAGCAGCTTCGCTAGCGGGAGAGCTAGCACAGATACGCAGTATTTT	TRBV7-9	TRBD2	TRBJ2-3	-
CASSFQGGAGELFF	TGTGCCAGCAGCTTCCAGGGAGGCGCCGGGGAGCTGTTTTTT	TRBV7-2	-	TRBJ2-2	-
CASSMTGSTEAFF	TGTGCCAGCAGTATGACGGGGAGCACTGAAGCTTTCTTT	TRBV9	-	TRBJ1-1	-
CASSKSPLRDSLTDTQYF	TGTGCCAGCAGCAAATCCCCCCTCCGGGACTCCCTCACAGATACGCAGTATTTT	TRBV21-1	-	TRBJ2-3	-
CASSFLTGQETQYF	TGTGCCAGCAGCTTCTTGACGGGACAAGAGACCCAGTACTTC	TRBV5-6	-	TRBJ2-5	-
CASYNGGSTDTQYF	TGTGCCAGCTACAACGGGGGGTCCACAGATACGCAGTATTTT	TRBV18	TRBD2	TRBJ2-3	-
CASRVLGAGQETQYF	TGTGCCAGCAGGGTGCTCGGGGCGGGACAAGAGACCCAGTACTTC	TRBV6-5	-	TRBJ2-5	-
CASSQVGGQGNYGYTF	TGTGCCAGCAGCCAAGTAGGAGGACAGGGAAACTATGGCTACACCTTC	TRBV4-2	TRBD1	TRBJ1-2	-
CASSDWGLAVNTGELFF	TGCGCCAGCAGTGATTGGGGACTAGCGGTGAACACCGGGGAGCTGTTTTTT	TRBV10-2	TRBD2	TRBJ2-2	-
CASSLRDRGRAYNEQFF	TGTGCCAGCAGTTTAAGAGACAGGGGACGGGCCTACAATGAGCAGTTCTTC	TRBV27	TRBD1	TRBJ2-1	-
CASSGLAGVVDTQYF	TGTGCCAGCAGCGGACTAGCGGGAGTGGTAGATACGCAGTATTTT	TRBV7-2	TRBD2	TRBJ2-3	-
CASSGQLNTEAFF	TGTGCCAGCAGTGGACAGCTGAACACTGAAGCTTTCTTT	TRBV2	-	TRBJ1-1	-
CASTLAGAGETQYF	TGTGCCAGCACCCTAGCGGGAGCTGGAGAGACCCAGTACTTC	TRBV5-6	TRBD2	TRBJ2-5	-
CASSQVHQTYEQYF	TGTGCCAGCAGCCAAGTACACCAGACCTACGAGCAGTACTTC	TRBV14	-	TRBJ2-7	-
CASSLTGRGTNEKLFF	TGCGCCAGCAGCTTAACAGGGAGAGGCACTAATGAAAAACTGTTTTTT	TRBV5-1	-	TRBJ1-4	few
CASSLGAGGGTDTQYF	TGTGCCAGCAGCTTAGGGGCGGGGGGCGGCACAGATACGCAGTATTTT	TRBV7-6	TRBD2	TRBJ2-3	once
CASSQFRGGSPLHF	TGTGCCAGCAGCCAGTTCAGGGGCGGCTCACCCCTCCACTTT	TRBV3-1/TRBV3-2	-	TRBJ1-6	many
CAIRGREGTEAFF	TGTGCCATCAGAGGCCGGGAGGGCACTGAAGCTTTCTTT	TRBV10-3	-	TRBJ1-1	few